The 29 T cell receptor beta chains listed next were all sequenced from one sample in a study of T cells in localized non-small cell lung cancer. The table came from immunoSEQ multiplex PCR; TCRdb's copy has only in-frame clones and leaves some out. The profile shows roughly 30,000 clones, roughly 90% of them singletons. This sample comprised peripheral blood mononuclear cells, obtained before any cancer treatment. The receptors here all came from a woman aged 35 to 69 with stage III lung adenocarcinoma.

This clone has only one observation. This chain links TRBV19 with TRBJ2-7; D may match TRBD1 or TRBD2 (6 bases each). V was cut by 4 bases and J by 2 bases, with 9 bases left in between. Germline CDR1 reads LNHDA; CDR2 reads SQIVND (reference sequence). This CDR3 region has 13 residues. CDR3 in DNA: TGTGCCAGTAGTAAAGGGGGGACCTACGAGCAGTACTTC. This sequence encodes CASSKGGTYEQYF. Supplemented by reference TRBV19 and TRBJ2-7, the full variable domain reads DGGITQSPKYLFRKEGQNVTLSCEQNLNHDAMYWYRQDPGQGLRLIYYSQIVNDFQKGDIAEGYSVSREKKESFPLTVTSAQKNPTAFYLCASSKGGTYEQYFGPGTRLTVT.

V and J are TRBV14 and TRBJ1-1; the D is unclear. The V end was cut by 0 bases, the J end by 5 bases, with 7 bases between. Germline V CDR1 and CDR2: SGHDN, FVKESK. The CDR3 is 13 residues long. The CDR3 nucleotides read TGTGCCAGCAGCCAAGATCGGTGGACTGAAGCTTTCTTT. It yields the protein CASSQDRWTEAFF.

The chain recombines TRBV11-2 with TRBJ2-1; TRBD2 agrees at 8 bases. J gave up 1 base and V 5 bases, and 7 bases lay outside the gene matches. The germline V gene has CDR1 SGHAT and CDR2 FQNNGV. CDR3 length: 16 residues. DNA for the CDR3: TGTGCCAGCAGCCACGCCTCGGGAGGGTCCTACAATGAGCAGTTCTTC. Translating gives CASSHASGGSYNEQFF.

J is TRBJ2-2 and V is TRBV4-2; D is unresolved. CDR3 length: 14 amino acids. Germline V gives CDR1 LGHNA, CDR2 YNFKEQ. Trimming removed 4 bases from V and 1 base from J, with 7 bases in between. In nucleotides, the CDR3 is TGTGCCAGCAGCCCCTCTAAGAACACCGGGGAGCTGTTTTTT. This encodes CASSPSKNTGELFF.

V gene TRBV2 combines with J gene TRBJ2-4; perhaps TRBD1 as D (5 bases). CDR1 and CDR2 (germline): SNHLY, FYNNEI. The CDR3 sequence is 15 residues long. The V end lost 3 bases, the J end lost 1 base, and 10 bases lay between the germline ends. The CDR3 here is CASSDREAAKNIQYF. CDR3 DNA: TGTGCCAGCAGTGACAGGGAAGCCGCCAAAAACATTCAGTACTTC.

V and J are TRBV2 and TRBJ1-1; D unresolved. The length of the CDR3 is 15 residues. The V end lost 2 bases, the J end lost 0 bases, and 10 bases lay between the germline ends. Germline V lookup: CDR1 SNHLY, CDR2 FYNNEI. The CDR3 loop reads CASSERELLNTEAFF. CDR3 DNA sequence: TGTGCCAGCAGTGAAAGGGAGTTATTGAACACTGAAGCTTTCTTT.

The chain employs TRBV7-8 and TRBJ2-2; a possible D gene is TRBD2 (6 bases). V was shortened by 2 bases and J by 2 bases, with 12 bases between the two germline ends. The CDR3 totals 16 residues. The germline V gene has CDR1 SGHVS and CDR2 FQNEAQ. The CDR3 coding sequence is TGTGCCAGCAGCTTAAGAGCGGGTTACAACACCGGGGAGCTGTTTTTT. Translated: CASSLRAGYNTGELFF.

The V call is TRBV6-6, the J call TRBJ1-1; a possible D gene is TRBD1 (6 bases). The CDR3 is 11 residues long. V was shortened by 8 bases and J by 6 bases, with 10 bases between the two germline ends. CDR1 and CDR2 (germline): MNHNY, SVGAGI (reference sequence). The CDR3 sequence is CASGRGAEAFF. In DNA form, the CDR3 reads TGTGCCAGCGGGAGGGGGGCTGAAGCTTTCTTT.

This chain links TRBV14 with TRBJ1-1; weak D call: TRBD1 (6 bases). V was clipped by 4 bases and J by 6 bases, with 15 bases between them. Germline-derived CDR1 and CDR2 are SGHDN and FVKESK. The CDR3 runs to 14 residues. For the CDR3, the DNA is TGTGCCAGCAGCCGTATACAGGGTCGGGCTGAAGCTTTCTTT. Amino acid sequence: CASSRIQGRAEAFF.

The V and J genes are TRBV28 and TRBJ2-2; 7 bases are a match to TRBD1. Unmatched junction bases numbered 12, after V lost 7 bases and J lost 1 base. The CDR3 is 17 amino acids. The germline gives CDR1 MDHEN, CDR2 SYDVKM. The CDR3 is CASTLGLGTVNTGELFF. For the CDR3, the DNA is TGTGCCAGCACCTTAGGACTCGGGACAGTGAACACCGGGGAGCTGTTTTTT.

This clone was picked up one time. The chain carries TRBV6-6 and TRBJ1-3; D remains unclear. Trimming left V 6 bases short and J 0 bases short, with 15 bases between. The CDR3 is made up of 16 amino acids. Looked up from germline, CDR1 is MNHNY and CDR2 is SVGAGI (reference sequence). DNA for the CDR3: TGTGCCAGCAGCCAGAGGATGGGGAGCTCTGGAAACACCATATATTTT. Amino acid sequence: CASSQRMGSSGNTIYF.

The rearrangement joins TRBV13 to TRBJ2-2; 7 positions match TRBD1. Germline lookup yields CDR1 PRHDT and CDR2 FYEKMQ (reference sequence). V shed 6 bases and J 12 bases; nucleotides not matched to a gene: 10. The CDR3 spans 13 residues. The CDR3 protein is CASRQGQTTKLFF. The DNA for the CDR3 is TGTGCCAGCAGGCAGGGACAGACTACGAAGCTGTTTTTT.

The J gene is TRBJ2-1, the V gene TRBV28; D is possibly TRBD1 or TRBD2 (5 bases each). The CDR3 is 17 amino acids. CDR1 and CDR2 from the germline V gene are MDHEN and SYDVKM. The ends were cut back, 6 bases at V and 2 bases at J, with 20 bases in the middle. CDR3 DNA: TGTGCCAGCAGGCGACACGCCGGGACCACTACCTACAATGAGCAGTTCTTC. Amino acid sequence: CASRRHAGTTTYNEQFF.

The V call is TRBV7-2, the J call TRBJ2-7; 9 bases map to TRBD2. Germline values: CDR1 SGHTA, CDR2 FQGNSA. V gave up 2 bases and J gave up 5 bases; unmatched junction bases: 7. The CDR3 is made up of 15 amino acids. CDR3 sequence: CASSLSSGRTNEQYF. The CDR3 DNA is TGTGCCAGCAGCTTATCGAGCGGGAGGACAAACGAGCAGTACTTC. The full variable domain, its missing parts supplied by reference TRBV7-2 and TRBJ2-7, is GAGVSQSPSNKVTEKGKDVELRCDPISGHTALYWYRQSLGQGLEFLIYFQGNSAPDKSGLPSDRFSAERTGGSVSTLTIQRTQQEDSAVYLCASSLSSGRTNEQYFGPGTRLTVT.

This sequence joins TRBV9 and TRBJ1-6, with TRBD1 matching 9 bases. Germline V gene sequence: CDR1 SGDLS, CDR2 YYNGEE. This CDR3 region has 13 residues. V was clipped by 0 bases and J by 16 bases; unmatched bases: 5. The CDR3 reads CASSVGGQGELHF. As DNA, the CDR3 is TGTGCCAGCAGCGTAGGGGGACAGGGTGAACTCCACTTT.

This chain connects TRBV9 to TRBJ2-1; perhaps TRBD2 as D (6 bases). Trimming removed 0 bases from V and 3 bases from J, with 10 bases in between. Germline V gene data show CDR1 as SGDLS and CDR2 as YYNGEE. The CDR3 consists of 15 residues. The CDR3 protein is CASSVAGDFYNEQFF. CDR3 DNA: TGTGCCAGCAGCGTAGCGGGAGACTTCTACAATGAGCAGTTCTTC.

CDR3 residues: CATSRTLDGVTDTQYF. The CDR3 DNA sequence: TGTGCCACCAGCAGGACTTTGGACGGCGTCACAGATACGCAGTATTTT. The genes are TRBV15 and TRBJ2-3; D remains unclear. Germline loops: CDR1 LNHNV, CDR2 YYDKDF (reference sequence). V was trimmed by 3 bases and J by 2 bases, leaving 15 bases between them. The CDR3 consists of 16 residues.

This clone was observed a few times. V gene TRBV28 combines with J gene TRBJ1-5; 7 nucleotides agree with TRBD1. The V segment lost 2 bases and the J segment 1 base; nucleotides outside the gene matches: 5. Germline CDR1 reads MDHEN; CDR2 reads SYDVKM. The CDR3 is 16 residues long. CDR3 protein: CASSLPDRASNQPQHF. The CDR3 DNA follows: TGTGCCAGCAGTTTACCCGACAGGGCAAGCAATCAGCCCCAGCATTTT.

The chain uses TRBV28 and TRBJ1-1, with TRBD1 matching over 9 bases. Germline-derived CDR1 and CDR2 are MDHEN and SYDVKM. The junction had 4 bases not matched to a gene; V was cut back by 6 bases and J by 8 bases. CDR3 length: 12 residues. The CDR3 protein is CASRPDRGEAFF. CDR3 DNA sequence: TGTGCCAGCAGGCCGGACAGGGGAGAAGCTTTCTTT. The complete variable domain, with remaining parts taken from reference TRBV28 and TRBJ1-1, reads DVKVTQSSRYLVKRTGEKVFLECVQDMDHENMFWYRQDPGLGLRLIYFSYDVKMKEKGDIPEGYSVSREKKERFSLILESASTNQTSMYLCASRPDRGEAFFGQGTRLTVV.

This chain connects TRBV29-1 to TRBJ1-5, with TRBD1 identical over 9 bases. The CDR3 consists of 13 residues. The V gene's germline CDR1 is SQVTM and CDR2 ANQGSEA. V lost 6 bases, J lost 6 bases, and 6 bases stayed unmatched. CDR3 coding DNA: TGCAGCGTCGGGGACAGGGACGGTCAGCCCCAGCATTTT. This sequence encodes CSVGDRDGQPQHF.

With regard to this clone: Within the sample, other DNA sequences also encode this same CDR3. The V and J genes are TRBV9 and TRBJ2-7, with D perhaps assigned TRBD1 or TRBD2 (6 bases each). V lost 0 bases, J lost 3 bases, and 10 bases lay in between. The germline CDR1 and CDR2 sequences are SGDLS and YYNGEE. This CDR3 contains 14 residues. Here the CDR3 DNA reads TGTGCCAGCAGCGTAGGAGGGGGGAACTACGAGCAGTACTTC. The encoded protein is CASSVGGGNYEQYF. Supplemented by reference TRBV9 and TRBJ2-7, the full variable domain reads DSGVTQTPKHLITATGQRVTLRCSPRSGDLSVYWYQQSLDQGLQFLIQYYNGEERAKGNILERFSAQQFPDLHSELNLSSLELGDSALYFCASSVGGGNYEQYFGPGTRLTVT.

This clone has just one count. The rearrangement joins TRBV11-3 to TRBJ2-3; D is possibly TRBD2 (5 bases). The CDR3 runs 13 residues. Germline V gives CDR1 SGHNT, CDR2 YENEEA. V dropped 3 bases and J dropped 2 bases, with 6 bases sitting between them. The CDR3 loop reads CASSLDSTDTQYF. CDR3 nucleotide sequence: TGTGCCAGCAGCTTGGACTCCACAGATACGCAGTATTTT.

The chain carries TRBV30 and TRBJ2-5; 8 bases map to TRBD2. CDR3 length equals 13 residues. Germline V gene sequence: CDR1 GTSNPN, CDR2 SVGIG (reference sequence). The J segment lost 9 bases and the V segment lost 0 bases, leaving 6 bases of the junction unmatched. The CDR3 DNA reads TGTGCCTGGAGTGTTGATAGCGGGAAGGCCCAGTACTTC. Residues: CAWSVDSGKAQYF.

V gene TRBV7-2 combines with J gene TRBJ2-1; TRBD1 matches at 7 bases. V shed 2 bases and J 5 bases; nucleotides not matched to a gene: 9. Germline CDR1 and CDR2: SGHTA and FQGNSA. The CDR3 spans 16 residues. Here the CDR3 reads CASSLYRGMKNNEQFF. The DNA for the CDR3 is TGTGCCAGCAGCTTATACAGGGGAATGAAGAACAATGAGCAGTTCTTC.

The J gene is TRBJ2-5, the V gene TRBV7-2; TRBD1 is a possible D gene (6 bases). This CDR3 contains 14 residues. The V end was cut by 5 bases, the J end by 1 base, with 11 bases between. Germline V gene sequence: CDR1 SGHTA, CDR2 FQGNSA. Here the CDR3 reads CASSTRQAQETQYF. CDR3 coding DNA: TGTGCCAGCAGCACCCGACAGGCCCAAGAGACCCAGTACTTC.

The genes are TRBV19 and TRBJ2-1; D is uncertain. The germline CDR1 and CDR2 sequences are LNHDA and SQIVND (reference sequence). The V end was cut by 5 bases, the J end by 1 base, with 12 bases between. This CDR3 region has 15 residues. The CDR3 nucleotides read TGTGCCAGTAGTGTTTCGGCAAATTCCTACAATGAGCAGTTCTTC. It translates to CASSVSANSYNEQFF.

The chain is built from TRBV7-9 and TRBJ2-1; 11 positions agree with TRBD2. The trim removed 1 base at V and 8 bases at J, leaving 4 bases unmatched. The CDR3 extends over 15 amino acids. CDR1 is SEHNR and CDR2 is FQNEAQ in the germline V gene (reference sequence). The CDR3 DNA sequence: TGTGCCAGCAGCTTAGTAGCGGGAGGGCCCTATGAGCAGTTCTTC. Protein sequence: CASSLVAGGPYEQFF.

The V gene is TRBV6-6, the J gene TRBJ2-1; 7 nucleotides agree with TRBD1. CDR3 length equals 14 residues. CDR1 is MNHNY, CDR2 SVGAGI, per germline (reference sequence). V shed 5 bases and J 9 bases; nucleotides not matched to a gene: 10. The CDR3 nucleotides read TGTGCCAGCAGTCCAGGGACAGTTGGTGGTGAGCAGTTCTTC. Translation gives CASSPGTVGGEQFF.

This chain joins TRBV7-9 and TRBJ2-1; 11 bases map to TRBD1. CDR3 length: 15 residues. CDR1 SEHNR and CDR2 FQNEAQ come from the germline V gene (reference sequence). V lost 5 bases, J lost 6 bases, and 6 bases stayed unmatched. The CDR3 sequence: CASSPPGTGGNEQFF. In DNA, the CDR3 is TGTGCCAGCAGCCCCCCCGGGACAGGGGGCAATGAGCAGTTCTTC.